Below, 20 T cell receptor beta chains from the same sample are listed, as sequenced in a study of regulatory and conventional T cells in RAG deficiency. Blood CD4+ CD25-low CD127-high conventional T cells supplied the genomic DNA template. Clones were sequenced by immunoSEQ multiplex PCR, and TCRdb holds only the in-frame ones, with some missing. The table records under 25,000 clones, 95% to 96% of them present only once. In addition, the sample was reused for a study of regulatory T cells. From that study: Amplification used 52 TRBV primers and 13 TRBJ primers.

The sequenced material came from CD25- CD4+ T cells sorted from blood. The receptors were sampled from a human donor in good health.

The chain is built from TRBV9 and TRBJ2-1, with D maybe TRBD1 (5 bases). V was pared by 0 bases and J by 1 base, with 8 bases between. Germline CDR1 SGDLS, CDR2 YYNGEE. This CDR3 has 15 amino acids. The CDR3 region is CASSVEGKSYNEQFF. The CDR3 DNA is TGTGCCAGCAGCGTAGAGGGGAAGTCCTACAATGAGCAGTTCTTC.

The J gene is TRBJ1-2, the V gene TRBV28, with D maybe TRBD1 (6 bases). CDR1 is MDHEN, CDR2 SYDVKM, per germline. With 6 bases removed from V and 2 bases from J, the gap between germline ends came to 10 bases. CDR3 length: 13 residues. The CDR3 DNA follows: TGTGCCAGCAGGGTGACAGGCAACTATGGCTACACCTTC. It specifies CASRVTGNYGYTF.

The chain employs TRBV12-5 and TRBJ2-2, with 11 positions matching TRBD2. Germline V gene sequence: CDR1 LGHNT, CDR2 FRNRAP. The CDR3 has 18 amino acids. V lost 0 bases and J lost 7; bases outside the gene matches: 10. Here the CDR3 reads CASGLVPSGGWLVGELFF. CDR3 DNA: TGTGCTAGTGGTTTGGTCCCTAGCGGGGGGTGGTTGGTCGGGGAGCTGTTTTTT.

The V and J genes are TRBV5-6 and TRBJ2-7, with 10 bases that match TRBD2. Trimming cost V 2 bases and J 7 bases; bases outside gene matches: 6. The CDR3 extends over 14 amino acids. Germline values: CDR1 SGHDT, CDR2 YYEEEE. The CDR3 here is CASSLRAGGEEQYF. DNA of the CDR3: TGTGCCAGCAGCTTACGAGCGGGGGGGGAAGAGCAGTACTTC.

The CDR3 reads CASSYGGRSGNTIYF. Written as DNA, the CDR3 is TGCGCCAGCAGCTACGGCGGTCGCTCTGGAAACACCATATATTTT. The V and J genes are TRBV5-1 and TRBJ1-3; D not certain. Germline V gene sequence: CDR1 SGHRS, CDR2 YFSETQ. This CDR3 comprises 15 residues. V lost 3 bases and J lost 0, with 10 bases in between.

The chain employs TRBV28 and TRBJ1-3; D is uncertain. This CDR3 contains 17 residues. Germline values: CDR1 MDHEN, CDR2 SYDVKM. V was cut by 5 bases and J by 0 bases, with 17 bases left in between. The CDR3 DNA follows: TGTGCCAGCAGTCTCCTCTTCGGAGGGTCCTCTGGAAACACCATATATTTT. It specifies CASSLLFGGSSGNTIYF.

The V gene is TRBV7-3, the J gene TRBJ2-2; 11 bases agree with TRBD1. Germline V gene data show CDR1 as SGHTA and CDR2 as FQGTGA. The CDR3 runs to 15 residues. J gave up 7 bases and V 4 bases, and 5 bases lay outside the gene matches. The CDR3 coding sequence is TGTGCCAGCAGCTCGGGACAGGGGGGAGACGGGGAGCTGTTTTTT. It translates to CASSSGQGGDGELFF. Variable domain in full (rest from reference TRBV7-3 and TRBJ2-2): GAGVSQTPSNKVTEKGKYVELRCDPISGHTALYWYRQSLGQGPEFLIYFQGTGAADDSGLPNDRFFAVRPEGSVSTLKIQRTERGDSAVYLCASSSGQGGDGELFFGEGSRLTVL.

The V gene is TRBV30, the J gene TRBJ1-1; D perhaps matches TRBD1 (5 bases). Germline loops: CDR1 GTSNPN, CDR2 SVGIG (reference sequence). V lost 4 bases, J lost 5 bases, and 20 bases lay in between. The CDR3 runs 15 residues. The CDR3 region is CAWKPGGEVWTEAFF. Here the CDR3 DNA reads TGTGCCTGGAAGCCAGGAGGGGAGGTTTGGACTGAAGCTTTCTTT.

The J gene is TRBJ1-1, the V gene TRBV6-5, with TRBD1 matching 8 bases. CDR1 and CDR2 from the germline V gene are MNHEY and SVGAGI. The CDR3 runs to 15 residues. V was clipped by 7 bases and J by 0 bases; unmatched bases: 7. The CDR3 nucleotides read TGTGCCAGCAACTCCGGACAGGGCCTGAACACTGAAGCTTTCTTT. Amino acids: CASNSGQGLNTEAFF.

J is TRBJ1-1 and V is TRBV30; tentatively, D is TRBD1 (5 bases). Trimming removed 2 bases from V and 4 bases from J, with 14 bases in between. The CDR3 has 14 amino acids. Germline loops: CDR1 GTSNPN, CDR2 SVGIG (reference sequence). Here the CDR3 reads CAWSSWGVSTEAFF. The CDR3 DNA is TGTGCCTGGAGTTCGTGGGGGGTATCCACTGAAGCTTTCTTT.

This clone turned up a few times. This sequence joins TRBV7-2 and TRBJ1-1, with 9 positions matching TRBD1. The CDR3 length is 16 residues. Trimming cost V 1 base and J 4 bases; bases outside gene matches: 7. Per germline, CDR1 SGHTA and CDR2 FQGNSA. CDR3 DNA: TGTGCCAGCAGCTTAGTAGAGATGACAGGGGGCACTGAAGCTTTCTTT. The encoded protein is CASSLVEMTGGTEAFF.

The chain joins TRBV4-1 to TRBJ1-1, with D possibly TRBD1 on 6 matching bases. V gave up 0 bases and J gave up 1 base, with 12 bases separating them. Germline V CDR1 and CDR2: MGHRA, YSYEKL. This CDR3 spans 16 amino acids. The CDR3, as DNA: TGCGCCAGCAGCCAAGACCGACAGGACCCGAACACTGAAGCTTTCTTT. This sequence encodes CASSQDRQDPNTEAFF.

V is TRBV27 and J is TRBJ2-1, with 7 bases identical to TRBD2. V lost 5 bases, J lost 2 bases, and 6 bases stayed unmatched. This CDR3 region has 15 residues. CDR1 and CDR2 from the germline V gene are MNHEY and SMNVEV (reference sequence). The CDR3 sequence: CASSAGRGTYNEQFF. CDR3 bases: TGTGCCAGCAGTGCGGGGCGGGGGACCTACAATGAGCAGTTCTTC.

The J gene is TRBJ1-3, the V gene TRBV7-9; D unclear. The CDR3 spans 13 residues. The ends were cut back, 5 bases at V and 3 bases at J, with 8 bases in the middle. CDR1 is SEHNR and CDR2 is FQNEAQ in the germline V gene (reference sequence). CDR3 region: CASSPLLGNTIYF. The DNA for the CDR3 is TGTGCCAGCAGCCCGTTACTTGGAAACACCATATATTTT.

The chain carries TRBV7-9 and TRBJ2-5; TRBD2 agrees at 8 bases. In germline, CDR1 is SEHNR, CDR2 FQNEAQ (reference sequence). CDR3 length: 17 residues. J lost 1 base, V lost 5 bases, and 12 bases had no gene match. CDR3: CASSLRPGGAFQETQYF. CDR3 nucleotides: TGTGCCAGCAGCCTGAGGCCCGGGGGGGCTTTCCAAGAGACCCAGTACTTC.

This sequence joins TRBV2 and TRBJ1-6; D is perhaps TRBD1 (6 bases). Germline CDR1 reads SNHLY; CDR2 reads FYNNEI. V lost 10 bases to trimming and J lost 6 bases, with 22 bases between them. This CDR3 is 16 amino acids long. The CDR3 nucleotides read TGTGCCACCAGGCCACAGGGAAGCGGCGGTAATTCACCCCTCCACTTT. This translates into CATRPQGSGGNSPLHF.

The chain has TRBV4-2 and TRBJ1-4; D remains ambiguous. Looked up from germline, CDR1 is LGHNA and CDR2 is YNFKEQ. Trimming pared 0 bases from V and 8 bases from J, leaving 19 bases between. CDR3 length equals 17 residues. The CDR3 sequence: CASSQDLGGTIAEKLFF. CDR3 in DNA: TGTGCCAGCAGCCAAGATCTAGGAGGCACGATTGCGGAAAAACTGTTTTTT.

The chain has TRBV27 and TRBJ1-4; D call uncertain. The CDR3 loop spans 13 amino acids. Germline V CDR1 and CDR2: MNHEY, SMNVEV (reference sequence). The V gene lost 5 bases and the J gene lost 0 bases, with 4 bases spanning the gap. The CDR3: CASSTTTNEKLFF. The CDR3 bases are TGTGCCAGCAGTACTACAACTAATGAAAAACTGTTTTTT.

The CDR3: CASSLRMTGTTGGYTF. Written as DNA, the CDR3 is TGTGCCAGCAGCCTAAGAATGACAGGGACGACGGGGGGCTACACCTTC. V is TRBV9 and J is TRBJ1-2; 7 nucleotides match TRBD1. The V segment lost 4 bases and the J segment 8 bases; nucleotides outside the gene matches: 17. The CDR3 extends over 16 amino acids. The germline CDR1 and CDR2 sequences are SGDLS and YYNGEE.

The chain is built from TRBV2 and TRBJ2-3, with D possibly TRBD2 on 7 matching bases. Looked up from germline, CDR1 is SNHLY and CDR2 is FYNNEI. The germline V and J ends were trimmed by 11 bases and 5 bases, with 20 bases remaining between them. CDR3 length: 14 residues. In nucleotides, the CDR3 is TGTGCCTCCCGAAGGGGGGGCGGGAGAGATACGCAGTATTTT. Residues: CASRRGGGRDTQYF.